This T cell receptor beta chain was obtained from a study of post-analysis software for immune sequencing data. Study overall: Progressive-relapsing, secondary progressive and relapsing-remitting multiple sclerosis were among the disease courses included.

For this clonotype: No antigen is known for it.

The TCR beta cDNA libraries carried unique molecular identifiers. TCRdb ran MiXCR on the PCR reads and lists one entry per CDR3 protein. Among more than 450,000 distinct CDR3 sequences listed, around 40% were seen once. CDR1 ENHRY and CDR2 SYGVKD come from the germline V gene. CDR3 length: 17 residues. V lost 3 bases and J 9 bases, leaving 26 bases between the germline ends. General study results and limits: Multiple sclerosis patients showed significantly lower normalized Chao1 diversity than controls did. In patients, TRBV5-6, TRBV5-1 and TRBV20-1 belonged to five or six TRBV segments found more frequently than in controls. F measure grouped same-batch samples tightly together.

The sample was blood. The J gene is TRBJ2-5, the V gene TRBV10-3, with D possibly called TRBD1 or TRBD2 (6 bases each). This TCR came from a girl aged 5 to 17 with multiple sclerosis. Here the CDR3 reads CAISDPAGEGGPGSQYF. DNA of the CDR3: TGTGCCATCAGTGACCCGGCTGGAGAGGGGGGCCCAGGGTCCCAGTACTTC.